Listed below are T cell receptor beta chains from one sample, sequenced in a study of cytomegalovirus exposure and HLA in healthy donors. Data came from immunoSEQ multiplex PCR; TCRdb stores just in-frame clones and leaves some out. The repertoire holds roughly 120,000 clones, with just over 75% as singletons. Sequencing input: PBMCs. Receptors originate from a man aged 30-40 years in good health and CMV-seropositive. Each CDR3 is given with its conserved first and last residue. D genes are given only for firm matches. Where a row states a size, it is once, few, many or the class of an expanded clone; other rows omit it.

v_call,d_call,clone_size,j_call,cdr3_aa,cdr3_nt
TRBV5-6,TRBD1,.,TRBJ1-1,CASSLLPQGATEAFF,TGTGCCAGCAGCCTACTACCACAGGGGGCCACTGAAGCTTTCTTT
TRBV7-3,TRBD1,.,TRBJ2-7,CASSRSGTGGYEQYF,TGTGCCAGCAGCCGCTCCGGGACAGGGGGTTACGAGCAGTACTTC
TRBV6-4,TRBD2,.,TRBJ2-3,CASSDSSGGATDTQYF,TGTGCCAGCAGTGACTCGAGCGGGGGGGCCACAGATACGCAGTATTTT
TRBV2,TRBD1,.,TRBJ1-6,CASTLQTGAYNSPLHF,TGTGCCAGCACGCTACAGACAGGGGCTTATAATTCACCCCTCCACTTT
TRBV18,.,.,TRBJ2-2,CASSPAGSNTGELFF,TGTGCCAGCTCTCCCGCGGGGTCGAACACCGGGGAGCTGTTTTTT
TRBV29-1,.,.,TRBJ2-7,CSVSGEWEQYF,TGCAGCGTTTCGGGAGAGTGGGAGCAGTACTTC
TRBV5-1,TRBD1,.,TRBJ2-7,CASRPGTGVPYEQYF,TGCGCCAGCCGACCGGGGACAGGGGTTCCCTACGAGCAGTACTTC
TRBV27,.,.,TRBJ2-1,CATDPVGGAFSYNEQFF,TGTGCCACCGACCCCGTTGGCGGGGCCTTCTCCTACAATGAGCAGTTCTTC
TRBV14,.,.,TRBJ1-4,CASSQDYAGKLFF,TGTGCCAGCAGCCAAGATTACGCGGGAAAACTGTTTTTT
TRBV9,TRBD1,.,TRBJ1-4,CASSARDSLSSNEKLFF,TGTGCCAGCAGCGCCAGGGACAGTCTCTCTTCTAATGAAAAACTGTTTTTT
TRBV11-2,TRBD2,.,TRBJ2-2,CASSPSRAGGVTGELFF,TGTGCCAGCAGCCCGTCCCGAGCGGGGGGGGTCACCGGGGAGCTGTTTTTT
TRBV27,TRBD2,.,TRBJ2-7,CASSTTSGGAPAYEQYF,TGTGCCAGCAGTACGACTAGCGGGGGGGCTCCTGCCTACGAGCAGTACTTC
TRBV7-9,TRBD1,.,TRBJ1-3,CASSLWTGGNTIYF,TGTGCCAGCAGCTTATGGACAGGTGGAAACACCATATATTTT
TRBV9,TRBD2,.,TRBJ2-1,CASSVGGGGWNEQFF,TGTGCCAGCAGCGTAGGGGGCGGGGGATGGAATGAGCAGTTCTTC
TRBV11-3,TRBD1,.,TRBJ2-2,CASSLDGTENTGELFF,TGTGCCAGCAGCTTAGATGGGACAGAGAACACCGGGGAGCTGTTTTTT
TRBV25-1,TRBD2,.,TRBJ2-2,CASSDGLADTGELFF,TGTGCCAGCAGTGATGGACTAGCGGACACCGGGGAGCTGTTTTTT
TRBV7-2,TRBD1,.,TRBJ2-5,CASSSDRAGETQYF,TGTGCCAGCAGCAGCGACAGGGCTGGGGAGACCCAGTACTTC
TRBV4-3,TRBD1,few,TRBJ2-7,CASSQDRSYEQYF,TGCGCCAGCAGCCAGGACAGGAGCTACGAGCAGTACTTC
TRBV7-2,.,once,TRBJ1-1,CASSLAGAEAFF,TGTGCCAGCAGCTTAGCCGGGGCTGAAGCTTTCTTT
TRBV2,TRBD1,.,TRBJ1-4,CASSAGTGAGKLFF,TGTGCCAGCAGCGCTGGGACAGGAGCCGGAAAACTGTTTTTT
TRBV5-4,.,.,TRBJ2-3,CASSFSGATDTQYF,TGTGCCAGCAGTTTCTCAGGGGCCACAGATACGCAGTATTTT
TRBV7-9,TRBD1,.,TRBJ2-7,CASSLVRTGGTYEQYF,TGTGCCAGCAGCTTAGTTAGGACAGGGGGGACCTACGAGCAGTACTTC
TRBV27,.,once,TRBJ1-5,CASSTGSNQPQHF,TGTGCCAGCAGTACAGGTAGCAATCAGCCCCAGCATTTT
TRBV5-1,TRBD1,once,TRBJ2-7,CASSYRDRGYEQYF,TGCGCCAGCAGCTACCGGGACAGGGGGTACGAGCAGTACTTC
TRBV9,TRBD1,.,TRBJ1-1,CASSVAETGGTEAFF,TGTGCCAGCAGCGTAGCTGAGACAGGGGGCACTGAAGCTTTCTTT
TRBV11-2,TRBD1,once,TRBJ1-3,CASSFTDREGNTIYF,TGTGCCAGCAGTTTCACGGACAGGGAGGGCAACACCATATATTTT
TRBV6-1,.,.,TRBJ2-4,CASRQGFMGNIQYF,TGTGCCAGCAGGCAGGGTTTCATGGGAAACATTCAGTACTTC